The 5 T cell receptor beta chains listed next were all sequenced from one sample in a study of OX40 agonist ivuxolimab in advanced cancers. Assay: immunoSEQ multiplex PCR; the TCRdb copy retains only in-frame clones and omits some. The data hold about 69,000 clones, with roughly 92% observed a single time. Material: CD4+ or CD8+ T cells sorted from blood, obtained in a trial of the OX40 agonist ivuxolimab. The receptors were sampled from an adult with an advanced solid tumor such as melanoma, head and neck, liver or kidney cancer.

The chain is built from TRBV19 and TRBJ2-6; the match to TRBD1 covers 7 bases. The CDR3 spans 16 residues. Germline V gene data show CDR1 as LNHDA and CDR2 as SQIVND (reference sequence). V gave up 8 bases and J gave up 2 bases; unmatched junction bases: 9. CDR3 coding DNA: TGTGCCAGTTACCCAGCGACAGGGCCTGGGGCCAACGTCCTGACTTTC. Encoded protein: CASYPATGPGANVLTF.

V usage is TRBV6-9 and J usage is TRBJ1-1, with D maybe TRBD1 (5 bases). CDR1 is MNHGY and CDR2 is SVAAGI in the germline V gene. There are 12 residues in the CDR3. Trimming stripped 6 bases from V and 3 bases from J, with 8 bases between. The CDR3 loop is CASSQGYTEAFF. The CDR3 nucleotides read TGTGCCAGCAGCCAGGGTTACACTGAAGCTTTCTTT.

This clone was counted only a few times. The CDR3 sequence is CASTSDSHSSSAGYTF. The CDR3, as DNA: TGTGCCAGCACCTCGGACAGCCATAGCTCTAGTGCGGGCTACACCTTC. The rearrangement links TRBV2 to TRBJ1-2; a possible D gene is TRBD1 (6 bases). CDR3 length: 16 residues. CDR1 and CDR2 from the germline V gene are SNHLY and FYNNEI. With 7 bases removed from V and 8 bases from J, the gap between germline ends came to 26 bases.

The rearrangement joins TRBV5-6 to TRBJ2-5, with D uncertain. V lost 4 bases to trimming and J lost 3 bases, with 4 bases between them. Germline V lookup: CDR1 SGHDT, CDR2 YYEEEE. The CDR3 is 11 amino acids. CDR3 DNA: TGTGCCAGCAGCAAAAAAGAGACCCAGTACTTC. It is translated as CASSKKETQYF.

The chain joins TRBV27 to TRBJ1-4, with D tentatively TRBD1 (5 bases). V gave up 4 bases and J gave up 1 base, with 10 bases separating them. Germline V CDR1 and CDR2: MNHEY, SMNVEV (reference sequence). The CDR3 contains 15 residues. Here the CDR3 DNA reads TGTGCCAGCAGTTCTAGGACAAAAACTAATGAAAAACTGTTTTTT. Encoded protein: CASSSRTKTNEKLFF.